The 25 T cell receptor beta chains below were found in one sample sequenced in a study of cytomegalovirus exposure and HLA in healthy donors (TCRdb year 2017). The library came from the immunoSEQ multiplex PCR assay. For the multiplex PCR, a mixture combining 60 forward primers for TCR Vbeta segments and 13 reverse primers for TCR Jbeta segments was used. This immuneACCESS table, as held by TCRdb, lists in-frame sequences with V and J called but not all clones. Of the missing ones, under half trace to an unresolved V gene in checked studies; the others have no known cause. This sample is represented by 100,000 to 150,000 clones; 83% of them were singletons. Of the sample, approximately 3.8% falls within the top ten clones. Sequencing was done on a sample of PBMCs. These receptors originate from a woman aged 40 to 50 in good health and CMV-seropositive.

Written as DNA, the CDR3 is TGTGCCAGTATTGGTGCGGGCACAGATACGCAGTATTTT. Translation gives CASIGAGTDTQYF. V usage is TRBV19 and J usage is TRBJ2-3; D remains ambiguous. The CDR3 totals 13 residues. The ends were cut back, 7 bases at V and 1 base at J, with 9 bases in the middle. CDR1 and CDR2 from the germline V gene are LNHDA and SQIVND (reference sequence).

The chain is built from TRBV27 and TRBJ2-7, with 12 positions matching TRBD2. The CDR3 is 19 amino acids. CDR1 and CDR2 (germline): MNHEY, SMNVEV (reference sequence). J gave up 2 bases and V 0 bases, and 11 bases lay outside the gene matches. The CDR3 is CASSLSRPKTSGRPYEQYF. The CDR3 nucleotides are TGTGCCAGCAGTTTATCCCGTCCCAAGACTAGCGGGAGACCCTACGAGCAGTACTTC.

The chain combines TRBV9 with TRBJ2-2; TRBD2 might be the D (5 bases). The CDR3 spans 14 residues. Germline assignment: CDR1 SGDLS and CDR2 YYNGEE. Trimming removed 3 bases at V and 4 bases at J, with 10 bases between. CDR3 DNA sequence: TGTGCCAGCAGCGGCGGACTGCGCACCGGGGAGCTGTTTTTT. This translates into CASSGGLRTGELFF. Together with reference TRBV9 and TRBJ2-2, the CDR3 gives the full variable domain: DSGVTQTPKHLITATGQRVTLRCSPRSGDLSVYWYQQSLDQGLQFLIQYYNGEERAKGNILERFSAQQFPDLHSELNLSSLELGDSALYFCASSGGLRTGELFFGEGSRLTVL.

This clone appeared a few times. This rearrangement joins TRBV25-1 to TRBJ2-7; 8 bases agree with TRBD2. This CDR3 contains 16 residues. V shed 2 bases and J 2 bases; nucleotides not matched to a gene: 8. Per germline, CDR1 MGHDK and CDR2 SYGVNS. In nucleotides, the CDR3 is TGTGCCAGCAGTGAACGTCCGACTAGCGACACCTACGAGCAGTACTTC. Its protein is CASSERPTSDTYEQYF.

The V gene is TRBV2, the J gene TRBJ2-2; TRBD1 agrees at 10 bases. The V gene's germline CDR1 is SNHLY and CDR2 FYNNEI. V was clipped by 6 bases and J by 6 bases; unmatched bases: 7. The CDR3 has 15 amino acids. This CDR3 reads CASRSGQGLAGELFF. The CDR3 nucleotides read TGTGCCAGCAGATCGGGACAGGGGTTGGCCGGGGAGCTGTTTTTT.

J is TRBJ2-1 and V is TRBV5-1; tentative D call: TRBD1 (6 bases). The germline CDR1 and CDR2 sequences are SGHRS and YFSETQ. V shed 7 bases and J shed 0 bases, with 8 bases lying between them. The length of the CDR3 is 13 residues. In DNA, the CDR3 is TGCGCCAGCGGACAGAGCTCCTACAATGAGCAGTTCTTC. It specifies CASGQSSYNEQFF.

The V and J genes are TRBV11-2 and TRBJ1-5; TRBD1 matches at 8 bases. The CDR3 runs to 15 residues. Germline CDR1 SGHAT, CDR2 FQNNGV. V was clipped by 3 bases and J by 4 bases; unmatched bases: 5. The CDR3 region is CASSFGTGWNQPQHF. The CDR3 DNA reads TGTGCCAGCAGCTTCGGGACAGGCTGGAATCAGCCCCAGCATTTT.

The rearrangement uses TRBV28 and TRBJ1-5, with 10 bases fitting TRBD1. The length of the CDR3 is 16 residues. Germline CDR1 MDHEN, CDR2 SYDVKM. The trim removed 4 bases at V and 4 bases at J, leaving 7 bases unmatched. The CDR3 loop reads CASSSAGTGANQPQHF. In DNA form, the CDR3 reads TGTGCCAGCAGTTCTGCCGGGACAGGGGCAAATCAGCCCCAGCATTTT.

In DNA, the CDR3 is TGTGCCAGCAGCGAAGAGGGCCCGAACACCGGGGAGCTGTTTTTT. This translates into CASSEEGPNTGELFF. The V call is TRBV9, the J call TRBJ2-2, with a weak D call TRBD2 (5 bases). This CDR3 is built from 15 residues. CDR1 is SGDLS, CDR2 YYNGEE, per germline. The ends were cut back, 3 bases at V and 0 bases at J, with 9 bases in the middle.

The chain joins TRBV12-2 to TRBJ1-2; no DNA check was done on the table's D call, TRBD1. TRBV12-2 is a listed pseudogene. The CDR3 has 14 amino acids. In DNA form, the CDR3 reads TGTGCAAGTCGCTCCTCGGGGACAGGGAATGGCTACACCTTC. Amino acids: CASRSSGTGNGYTF.

The rearrangement links TRBV5-1 to TRBJ2-1, with 10 bases identical to TRBD2. Germline V gene sequence: CDR1 SGHRS, CDR2 YFSETQ. This CDR3 spans 15 amino acids. With 3 bases clipped from V and 4 bases from J, the junction kept 4 bases outside the gene matches. The CDR3 sequence: CASSSRLAGYNEQFF. For the CDR3, the DNA is TGCGCCAGCAGCTCCCGACTAGCGGGTTACAATGAGCAGTTCTTC.

The V and J genes are TRBV28 and TRBJ1-2; 9 bases match TRBD1. Germline V gene data show CDR1 as MDHEN and CDR2 as SYDVKM. V was clipped by 5 bases and J by 2 bases; unmatched bases: 6. The CDR3 is made up of 15 amino acids. CDR3 in amino acids: CASSPSGQGNYGYTF. CDR3 bases: TGTGCCAGCAGTCCGTCCGGACAGGGGAACTATGGCTACACCTTC.

The V and J genes are TRBV4-2 and TRBJ2-6, with 11 bases lining up with TRBD1. Germline-derived CDR1 and CDR2 are LGHNA and YNFKEQ. V trimming: 3 bases; J trimming: 1 base; junction bases outside the gene matches: 5. The CDR3 is 18 amino acids. CDR3: CASSQVGTGGSGANVLTF. CDR3 in DNA: TGTGCCAGCAGCCAGGTCGGGACAGGGGGATCTGGGGCCAACGTCCTGACTTTC.

J is TRBJ2-5 and V is TRBV4-2, with TRBD2 matching 8 bases. The length of the CDR3 is 16 residues. V lost 1 base, J lost 5 bases, and 9 bases stayed unmatched. Germline V gives CDR1 LGHNA, CDR2 YNFKEQ. This CDR3 reads CASSQGGLGGSETQYF. Here the CDR3 DNA reads TGTGCCAGCAGCCAAGGGGGACTAGGGGGGTCGGAGACCCAGTACTTC.

This chain links TRBV30 with TRBJ2-7; 9 positions match TRBD1. The CDR3 length is 14 residues. J lost 6 bases, V lost 1 base, and 7 bases had no gene match. Germline loops: CDR1 GTSNPN, CDR2 SVGIG (reference sequence). CDR3 DNA: TGTGCCTGGAGTGCTATACAGGGGGCACGCGAGCAGTACTTC. Translated, it gives CAWSAIQGAREQYF.

The J gene is TRBJ1-4, the V gene TRBV5-4; 11 bases are shared with TRBD1. Losses at the gene ends were 5 bases for V and 4 bases for J; bases not matched to a gene: 10. The germline CDR1 and CDR2 sequences are SGHNT and YYREEE (reference sequence). CDR3 length equals 17 residues. The CDR3 sequence: CASSTGTGGAGNEKLFF. CDR3 DNA sequence: TGTGCCAGCAGTACCGGGACAGGGGGGGCTGGTAATGAAAAACTGTTTTTT.

V and J are TRBV27 and TRBJ2-7; 8 positions agree with TRBD1. The CDR3 runs to 12 residues. The germline V gene has CDR1 MNHEY and CDR2 SMNVEV (reference sequence). CDR3 protein: CAIRTGLSEQYF. For the CDR3, the DNA is TGTGCTATACGGACAGGGTTGTCAGAGCAGTACTTC.

V gene TRBV15 combines with J gene TRBJ2-2, with D perhaps matching TRBD1 (6 bases). The CDR3 sequence is 18 residues long. V shed 5 bases and J shed 1 base, with 20 bases lying between them. Germline V gene data show CDR1 as LNHNV and CDR2 as YYDKDF (reference sequence). CDR3 loop: CATSPPPGHGENTGELFF. The DNA for the CDR3 is TGTGCCACCAGCCCCCCTCCGGGACACGGAGAGAACACCGGGGAGCTGTTTTTT. Together with reference TRBV15 and TRBJ2-2, the CDR3 gives the full variable domain: DAMVIQNPRYQVTQFGKPVTLSCSQTLNHNVMYWYQQKSSQAPKLLFHYYDKDFNNEADTPDNFQSRRPNTSFCFLDIRSPGLGDTAMYLCATSPPPGHGENTGELFFGEGSRLTVL.

This chain connects TRBV5-4 to TRBJ1-3, with 10 positions matching TRBD1. CDR3 size: 17 residues. CDR1 and CDR2 (germline): SGHNT, YYREEE (reference sequence). J was trimmed by 2 bases and V by 4 bases; bases with no gene match: 9. CDR3 in amino acids: CASSGRQGARTGNTIYF. The DNA for the CDR3 is TGTGCCAGCAGCGGGAGACAGGGGGCAAGGACTGGAAACACCATATATTTT.

The chain joins TRBV25-1 to TRBJ1-1; no firm D call. Trimming pared 2 bases from V and 7 bases from J, leaving 8 bases between. This CDR3 has 12 residues. Looked up from germline, CDR1 is MGHDK and CDR2 is SYGVNS. The CDR3 DNA is TGTGCCAGCAGTGAAATAGGAGTTGAAGCTTTCTTT. Amino acids: CASSEIGVEAFF. Full variable domain (rest looked up from reference TRBV25-1 and TRBJ1-1): EADIYQTPRYLVIGTGKKITLECSQTMGHDKMYWYQQDPGMELHLIHYSYGVNSTEKGDLSSESTVSRIRTEHFPLTLESARPSHTSQYLCASSEIGVEAFFGQGTRLTVV.

In the case of this clone: The sample carries other DNA sequences with the same CDR3. The chain recombines TRBV2 with TRBJ2-1, with D hard to call. Germline V CDR1 and CDR2: SNHLY, FYNNEI. Trimming cost V 7 bases and J 2 bases, with 9 bases left between them. The CDR3 has 13 amino acids. CDR3 bases: TGTGCCAGCAATACGGTGGCCTACAATGAGCAGTTCTTC. Residues: CASNTVAYNEQFF.

The chain combines TRBV7-9 with TRBJ1-4; D is unresolved. The CDR3 loop spans 13 amino acids. CDR1 and CDR2 from the germline V gene are SEHNR and FQNEAQ (reference sequence). With 5 bases removed from V and 3 bases from J, the gap between germline ends came to 7 bases. CDR3 amino acids: CASSPQANEKLFF. The CDR3 DNA reads as TGTGCCAGCAGCCCCCAGGCTAATGAAAAACTGTTTTTT.

In this sample, this clone turned up once. The chain joins TRBV5-4 to TRBJ1-1; D is possibly TRBD1 (5 bases). CDR3 length: 15 residues. Trimming removed 1 base at V and 0 bases at J, with 10 bases between. Germline CDR1 is SGHNT and CDR2 is YYREEE (reference sequence). CDR3 amino acids: CASSLSRAMNTEAFF. The CDR3 bases are TGTGCCAGCAGCTTGTCCAGGGCAATGAACACTGAAGCTTTCTTT.

The chain combines TRBV5-4 with TRBJ2-6, with TRBD1 matching over 7 bases. With V trimmed by 4 bases and J by 0 bases, 7 bases remained unmatched. The CDR3 is 17 residues long. CDR1 is SGHNT, CDR2 YYREEE, per germline (reference sequence). CDR3 region: CASSNSGGYSGANVLTF. The CDR3 DNA is TGTGCCAGCAGCAATTCAGGGGGTTACTCTGGGGCCAACGTCCTGACTTTC. The whole variable domain, remainder taken from reference TRBV5-4 and TRBJ2-6, is ETGVTQSPTHLIKTRGQQVTLRCSSQSGHNTVSWYQQALGQGPQFIFQYYREEENGRGNFPPRFSGLQFPNYSSELNVNALELDDSALYLCASSNSGGYSGANVLTFGAGSRLTVL.

The gene calls are TRBV5-1 and TRBJ2-7; 8 bases fit TRBD2. The junction had 11 bases not matched to a gene; V was cut back by 0 bases and J by 9 bases. Germline CDR1 and CDR2: SGHRS and YFSETQ. CDR3 length: 15 amino acids. The CDR3 is CASSLDGGGQATQYF. CDR3 coding DNA: TGCGCCAGCAGCTTGGACGGGGGGGGTCAGGCCACGCAGTACTTC.